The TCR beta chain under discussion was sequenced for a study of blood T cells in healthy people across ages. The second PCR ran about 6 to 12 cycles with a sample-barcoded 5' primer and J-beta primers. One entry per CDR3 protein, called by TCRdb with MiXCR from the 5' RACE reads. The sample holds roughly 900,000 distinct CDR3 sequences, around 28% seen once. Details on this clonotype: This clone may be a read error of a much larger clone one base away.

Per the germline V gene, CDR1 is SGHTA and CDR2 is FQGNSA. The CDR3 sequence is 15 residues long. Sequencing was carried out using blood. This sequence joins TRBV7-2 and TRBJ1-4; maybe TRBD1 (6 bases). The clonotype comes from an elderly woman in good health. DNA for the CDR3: TGTGCCAGCAGGAAGGACAGCGCAACTAATGAAAAACGGTTTTTT. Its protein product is CASRKDSATNEKRFF.